Shown below are 17 T cell receptor beta chains from a single sample sequenced in a study of response to subunit inactivated influenza vaccine. TCRdb recomputed calls from the RT-PCR reads with MiXCR, one row per CDR3 protein. The data show some 160,000 distinct CDR3 sequences, about 11% seen once. The sample consisted of non-naive T cells sorted from PBMCs, taken roughly 48 days after vaccination. These receptors were obtained from a man aged 50 or older who received an inactivated influenza vaccine.

This clonotype was seen ten or more times. The genes are TRBV5-5 and TRBJ2-1; no clear D gene. Deletions cut 4 bases from V and 3 bases from J, with 5 bases between. This CDR3 is 12 amino acids long. Germline V CDR1 and CDR2: SGHKS, YYEKEE (reference sequence). The CDR3 protein is CASSPIYNEQFF. CDR3 nucleotides: TGTGCCAGCAGCCCAATCTACAATGAGCAGTTCTTC.

This clonotype showed up many times. The rearrangement uses TRBV18 and TRBJ2-7, with 9 bases that match TRBD1. Germline V gene sequence: CDR1 KGHSH, CDR2 LQKENI. This CDR3 region has 15 residues. J was trimmed by 7 bases and V by 2 bases; bases with no gene match: 9. CDR3 sequence reads: CASSPFGTGTGEQYF. CDR3 coding DNA: TGTGCCAGCTCACCATTCGGGACAGGGACAGGGGAGCAGTACTTC. Looking up the rest from reference TRBV18 and TRBJ2-7 gives the full variable domain: NAGVMQNPRHLVRRRGQEARLRCSPMKGHSHVYWYRQLPEEGLKFMVYLQKENIIDESGMPKERFSAEFPKEGPSILRIQQVVRGDSAAYFCASSPFGTGTGEQYFGPGTRLTVT.

This clonotype was counted only a few times. The V and J genes are TRBV20-1 and TRBJ1-1; a possible D gene is TRBD1 (5 bases). From germline, CDR1 is DFQATT and CDR2 SNEGSKA (reference sequence). The CDR3 covers 15 residues. Trimming pared 1 base from V and 1 base from J, leaving 13 bases between. CDR3 amino acids: CSARGGWAPNTEAFF. CDR3 DNA: TGCAGTGCTAGAGGGGGGTGGGCGCCGAACACTGAAGCTTTCTTT.

There are a few counts of this clonotype. The V and J genes are TRBV10-3 and TRBJ1-5, with a weak D call TRBD1 (6 bases). Germline assignment: CDR1 ENHRY and CDR2 SYGVKD. This CDR3 contains 15 residues. V was clipped by 2 bases and J by 4 bases, with 12 bases between them. Here the CDR3 DNA reads TGTGCCATCAGTGAGCTGGGGACACAGAATCAGCCCCAGCATTTT. Translation: CAISELGTQNQPQHF.

In this sample, this clonotype turned up many times. CDR3 nucleotides: TGCAGTGCTAGACGCTTAGATACGCAGTATTTT. Translating gives CSARRLDTQYF. The chain links TRBV20-1 to TRBJ2-3; D ambiguous. The ends were cut back, 2 bases at V and 5 bases at J, with 5 bases in the middle. CDR1 and CDR2 (germline): DFQATT, SNEGSKA (reference sequence). The CDR3 has 11 residues.

This clonotype was recorded many times. The chain has TRBV12-3 or TRBV12-4 and TRBJ1-2; 8 nucleotides line up with TRBD1. CDR3 size: 17 residues. The J segment lost 5 bases and the V segment lost 4 bases, leaving 15 bases of the junction unmatched. This chain's CDR3 is CASSSRWGQVKPYGYTF. DNA for the CDR3: TGTGCCAGCAGTTCCAGATGGGGACAGGTGAAACCTTATGGCTACACCTTC.

This clonotype was counted ten times or more. The chain carries TRBV12-3 or TRBV12-4 and TRBJ1-1; D might be TRBD1 (5 bases). The CDR3 contains 14 residues. Trimming cost V 3 bases and J 6 bases, with 14 bases left between them. The DNA for the CDR3 is TGTGCCAGCAGTTTGGGGGGACGAACCGCTGAAGCTTTCTTT. Protein: CASSLGGRTAEAFF.

This clonotype has only a few counts. The chain is built from TRBV5-1 and TRBJ2-7; TRBD1 is a possible D gene (6 bases). Germline CDR1 SGHRS, CDR2 YFSETQ. This CDR3 has 15 residues. Between the trimmed V and J ends, which lost 2 bases and 3 bases, there was a span of 15 bases. CDR3 nucleotides: TGCGCCAGCAGCTTAGGACAGTCCTCATTCTACGAGCAGTACTTC. The encoded protein is CASSLGQSSFYEQYF.

In this sample, this clonotype turned up once. The CDR3 ends on some other residue instead of the conserved phenylalanine or tryptophan, so this is likely a read error. This sequence joins TRBV7-8 and TRBJ2-3; weak D call: TRBD2 (7 bases). Germline V lookup: CDR1 SGHVS, CDR2 FQNEAQ. V dropped 2 bases and J dropped 10 bases, with 25 bases sitting between them. CDR3 length: 17 residues. The CDR3 spells CASSLTRTAGTAGAQYY. The DNA of the CDR3 is TGTGCCAGCAGCTTAACGAGGACAGCGGGGACCGCGGGGGCGCAGTATTAT.

The chain carries TRBV6-5 and TRBJ2-1, with TRBD2 identical over 8 bases. The CDR3 consists of 17 residues. Trimming took 2 bases from V and 6 from J; bases not matched to a gene: 12. CDR1 is MNHEY, CDR2 SVGAGI, per germline. The CDR3 region has the DNA TGTGCCAGCAGTTACGGGGGGAGCGGGAGCGAGGGCAATGAGCAGTTCTTC. Protein: CASSYGGSGSEGNEQFF.

This clonotype was picked up many times. This sequence joins TRBV7-8 and TRBJ2-1; maybe TRBD1 (6 bases). This CDR3 contains 18 residues. V was clipped by 0 bases and J by 0 bases, with 15 bases between them. Germline values: CDR1 SGHVS, CDR2 FQNEAQ. The CDR3 sequence is CASSLAGLGQSSYNEQFF. In DNA, the CDR3 is TGTGCCAGCAGCTTAGCGGGTCTCGGACAGAGCTCCTACAATGAGCAGTTCTTC.

This clonotype has more than one count but fewer than ten. CDR3 in amino acids: CASSGNRGRHAYGYTF. In nucleotides, the CDR3 is TGTGCCAGCAGTGGGAACAGGGGGCGACATGCATATGGCTACACCTTC. The chain employs TRBV2 and TRBJ1-2; 9 bases fit TRBD1. This CDR3 contains 16 residues. The V gene end was trimmed by 4 bases and the J gene end by 5 bases; junction bases not matched to a gene: 11. CDR1 and CDR2 (germline): SNHLY, FYNNEI.

V is TRBV21-1 and J is TRBJ2-2; the DNA was not used to check the table's D call, TRBD2. TRBV21-1 is a pseudogene. The length of the CDR3 is 15 residues. In nucleotides, the CDR3 is TGTGCCAGCAGCGCTACGGCAGGGTACGACGGGGAGCTGTTTTTT. It specifies CASSATAGYDGELFF.

J is TRBJ2-3 and V is TRBV7-9; D gene uncertain. Between the trimmed V and J ends, which lost 5 bases and 4 bases, there was a span of 13 bases. CDR1 and CDR2 (germline): SEHNR, FQNEAQ (reference sequence). The CDR3 is made up of 14 amino acids. CDR3 sequence reads: CASSPSAFADTQYF. In DNA form, the CDR3 reads TGTGCCAGCAGCCCCTCGGCCTTCGCAGATACGCAGTATTTT.

A few counts support this clonotype. The chain combines TRBV4-1 with TRBJ2-2; 12 positions agree with TRBD2. The CDR3 has 15 residues. Germline values: CDR1 MGHRA, CDR2 YSYEKL. J was trimmed by 6 bases and V by 4 bases; bases with no gene match: 3. CDR3 sequence reads: CASSLRTSGAGELFF. In nucleotides, the CDR3 is TGCGCCAGCAGCCTACGGACTAGCGGGGCCGGGGAGCTGTTTTTT.

This clonotype was recorded at least ten times. V and J are TRBV6-5 and TRBJ2-7; D could derive from TRBD1 or TRBD2 (6 bases each). V was cut by 2 bases and J by 2 bases, with 13 bases left in between. This CDR3 is 15 amino acids long. Germline values: CDR1 MNHEY, CDR2 SVGAGI. For the CDR3, the DNA is TGTGCCAGCAGTTACGGGGGGCGCATTACCTACGAGCAGTACTTC. Protein sequence: CASSYGGRITYEQYF.

This clonotype was counted ten times or more. This rearrangement joins TRBV28 to TRBJ2-4, with D possibly being TRBD1 (5 bases). The CDR3 sequence is 14 residues long. V lost 5 bases and J lost 0, with 8 bases in between. Germline V CDR1 and CDR2: MDHEN, SYDVKM. This CDR3 reads CASSLQGAKNIQYF. In DNA, the CDR3 is TGTGCCAGCAGTCTCCAGGGAGCCAAAAACATTCAGTACTTC.